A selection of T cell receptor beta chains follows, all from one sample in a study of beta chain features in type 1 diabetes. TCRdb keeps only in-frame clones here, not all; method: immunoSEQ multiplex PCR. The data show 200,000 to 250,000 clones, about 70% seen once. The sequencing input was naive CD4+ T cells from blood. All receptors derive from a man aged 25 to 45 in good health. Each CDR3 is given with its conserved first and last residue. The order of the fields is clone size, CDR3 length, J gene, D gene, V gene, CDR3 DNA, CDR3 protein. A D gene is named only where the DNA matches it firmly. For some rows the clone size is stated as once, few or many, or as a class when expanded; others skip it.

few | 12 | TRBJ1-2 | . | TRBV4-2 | TGTGCCAGCAGCCAAGGGAACTATGGCTACACCTTC | CASSQGNYGYTF
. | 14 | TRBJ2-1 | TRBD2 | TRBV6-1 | TGTGCCAGCAGCCCTAGCGGAGGGAAAAATGAGCAGTTCTTC | CASSPSGGKNEQFF
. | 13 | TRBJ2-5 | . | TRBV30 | TGTGCCTGGAGTGTTGAGGATTGGGAGACCCAGTACTTC | CAWSVEDWETQYF
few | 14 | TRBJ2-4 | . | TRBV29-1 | TGCAGCGTTGAAGCCCGGGACGGAAAAAACATTCAGTACTTC | CSVEARDGKNIQYF
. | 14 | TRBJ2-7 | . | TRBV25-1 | TGTGCCAGCAGTGAAACAAGGAGCTCCTACGAGCAGTACTTC | CASSETRSSYEQYF
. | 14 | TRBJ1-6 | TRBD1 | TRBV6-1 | TGTGCCAGCAGTGAACGACAGGGATATTCACCCCTCCACTTT | CASSERQGYSPLHF
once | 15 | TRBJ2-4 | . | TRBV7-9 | TGTGCCAGCAGCTCATCCCGCCAGGGTGGGAACATTCAGTACTTC | CASSSSRQGGNIQYF
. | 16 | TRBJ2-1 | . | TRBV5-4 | TGTGCCAGCAGCTTCTCTGCAGGGTCCGGGCCCAATGAGCAGTTCTTC | CASSFSAGSGPNEQFF
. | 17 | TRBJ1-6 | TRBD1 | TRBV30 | TGTGCCTGTACAGGGACAGTCGAAAGCTCCTATAATTCACCCCTCCACTTT | CACTGTVESSYNSPLHF
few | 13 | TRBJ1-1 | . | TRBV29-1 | TGCAGCGTTGGCGGGCTCTTAATCACTGAAGCTTTCTTT | CSVGGLLITEAFF
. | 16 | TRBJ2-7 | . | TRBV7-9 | TGTGCCAGCAGCCTAAGGGGTTCCTGGGAGGACTACGAGCAGTACTTC | CASSLRGSWEDYEQYF
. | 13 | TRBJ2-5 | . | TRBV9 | TGTGCCAGCACTGGAGGGGACCAAGAGACCCAGTACTTC | CASTGGDQETQYF
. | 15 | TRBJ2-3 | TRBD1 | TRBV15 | TGTGCCACCAGCGTCTGGGACAGGCGCACAGATACGCAGTATTTT | CATSVWDRRTDTQYF
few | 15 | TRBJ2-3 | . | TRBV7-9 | TGTGCCAGCAGCCTAAGCGGAGAGAGCACAGATACGCAGTATTTT | CASSLSGESTDTQYF
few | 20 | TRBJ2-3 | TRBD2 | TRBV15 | TGTGCCACCAGCACCCCCTTGGGAGCGGGGGGTTTGACTAGCACAGATACGCAGTATTTT | CATSTPLGAGGLTSTDTQYF
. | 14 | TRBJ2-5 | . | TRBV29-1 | TGCAGCGTTGACGGCAGTAGTGGGCAAGAGACCCAGTACTTC | CSVDGSSGQETQYF
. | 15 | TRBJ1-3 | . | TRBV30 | TGTGCCTGGAGGGAGGACAGTTTCTCTGGAAACACCATATATTTT | CAWREDSFSGNTIYF
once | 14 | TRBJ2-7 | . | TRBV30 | TGTGCCTGGAGGCCATCCTTACTTGGCTACGAGCAGTACTTC | CAWRPSLLGYEQYF
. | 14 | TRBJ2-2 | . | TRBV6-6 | TGTGCCAGCAGCCCCAGCAGGGCCACCGGGGAGCTGTTTTTT | CASSPSRATGELFF
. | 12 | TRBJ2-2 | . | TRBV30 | TGTGCCTGGGGCCTGAACACCGGGGAGCTGTTTTTT | CAWGLNTGELFF
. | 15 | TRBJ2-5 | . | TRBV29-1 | TGCAGCGTTCGCATTAATACAGGCGTCCAAGAGACCCAGTACTTC | CSVRINTGVQETQYF
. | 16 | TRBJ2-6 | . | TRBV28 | TGTGCCAGCAGTTTCCCACACCTCTCTGGGGCCAACGTCCTGACTTTC | CASSFPHLSGANVLTF
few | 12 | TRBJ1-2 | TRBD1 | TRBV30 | TGTGCCTGGGGCCCAGGGGGATATGGCTACACCTTC | CAWGPGGYGYTF
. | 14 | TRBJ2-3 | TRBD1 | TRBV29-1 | TGCAGCGTCCGCGGGGACAGGGAAACAGATACGCAGTATTTT | CSVRGDRETDTQYF
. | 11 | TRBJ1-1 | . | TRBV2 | TGTGCCAGCAGTCAGAACACTGAAGCTTTCTTT | CASSQNTEAFF
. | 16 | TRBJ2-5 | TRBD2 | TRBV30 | TGTGCCTGGAGCGAAAAGACTAGCGACACCCAAGAGACCCAGTACTTC | CAWSEKTSDTQETQYF
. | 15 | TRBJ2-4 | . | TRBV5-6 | TGTGCCAGCAGCTTGATGAGATTAGCCAAAAACATTCAGTACTTC | CASSLMRLAKNIQYF
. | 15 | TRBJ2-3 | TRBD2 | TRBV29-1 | TGCAGCGTTGGACTAGCGAGTAGGGAGGCAGATACGCAGTATTTT | CSVGLASREADTQYF
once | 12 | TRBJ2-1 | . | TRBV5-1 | TGCGCCAGCAGCTTGGATAAGCGAACGCAGTTCTTC | CASSLDKRTQFF
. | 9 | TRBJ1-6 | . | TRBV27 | TGTGCCAGCACTCCCGGCCTCCACTTT | CASTPGLHF
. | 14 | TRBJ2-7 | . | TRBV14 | TGTGCCAGCAGCCAAGATATTCAGGGCTACGAGCAGTACTTC | CASSQDIQGYEQYF
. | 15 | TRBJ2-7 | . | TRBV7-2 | TGTGCCAGCAGCCGACCGGACGGGACTCTCTACGAGCAGTACTTC | CASSRPDGTLYEQYF
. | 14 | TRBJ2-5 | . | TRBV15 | TGTGCCACCAGCAGAGTGGGACACCAAGAGACCCAGTACTTC | CATSRVGHQETQYF
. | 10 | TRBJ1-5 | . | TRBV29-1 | TGCAGCGTTGAGGCCCAGCCCCAGCATTTT | CSVEAQPQHF
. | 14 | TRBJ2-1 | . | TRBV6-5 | TGTGCCAGCAGTCCTGTCTCTTCGTCAAATGAGCAGTTCTTC | CASSPVSSSNEQFF
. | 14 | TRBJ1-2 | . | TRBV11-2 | . | CASSWARGTAFPTF
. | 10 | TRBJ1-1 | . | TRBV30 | TGTGCCTACTCCGAGGAGTTGGCTTTCTTT | CAYSEELAFF
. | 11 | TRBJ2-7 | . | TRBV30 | TGTGCTGCCGGGACTTCCTACGAGCAGTACTTC | CAAGTSYEQYF
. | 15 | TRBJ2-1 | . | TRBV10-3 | TGTGCCATCAGTGAGTCGGTATTACAGATTAATGAGCAGTTCTTC | CAISESVLQINEQFF
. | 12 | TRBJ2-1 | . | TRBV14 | TGTGCCAGCAGCGCGGGCCTCAATGAGCAGTTCTTC | CASSAGLNEQFF
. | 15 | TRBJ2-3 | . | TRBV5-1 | TGCGCCAGCAGCTCCGCCGGGACGATCACAGATACGCAGTATTTT | CASSSAGTITDTQYF
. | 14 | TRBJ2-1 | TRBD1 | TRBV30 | TGTGCCTGGAGTAGAAGGGGGCCCTACAATGAGCAGTTCTTC | CAWSRRGPYNEQFF
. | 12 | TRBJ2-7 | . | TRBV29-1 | TGCAGCGTATCTCGGGACAATTACGAGCAGTACTTC | CSVSRDNYEQYF
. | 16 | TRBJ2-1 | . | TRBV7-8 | TGTGCCAGCAGCTTAGCTCGTCTAGTAGCAATGGGTGAGCAGTTCTTC | CASSLARLVAMGEQFF
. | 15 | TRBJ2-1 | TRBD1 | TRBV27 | TGTGCCAGCAGTCCCCGGGGACAGGGGTACAATGAGCAGTTCTTC | CASSPRGQGYNEQFF